This TCR beta chain derives from a study of cytomegalovirus exposure and HLA in healthy donors. Study summary: T cells numbering about 179 million yielded 100 million to 120 million unique TCR beta sequences in an earlier analysis. Study-wide points: DRB1 had the most TCR associations and HLA-C the fewest, a later analysis found, with rates varying by HLA locus. The productive fraction for most TCR beta V segments was about 90% or about 30% in an earlier analysis.

PCR employed 60 Vbeta and 13 Jbeta primers. Generated by immunoSEQ multiplex PCR, the TCRdb table keeps only in-frame clones and is missing some. The table lists approximately 210,000 clones, about 87% of them singletons. Comments on this clone: What it binds is unknown.

This CDR3 spans 16 amino acids. Deletions cut 2 bases from V and 2 bases from J, with 12 bases between. Germline V gene lookup returns CDR1 SGHVS and CDR2 FQNEAQ. This TCR came from a man younger than 45 in good health and CMV-seronegative. Sequencing input: PBMCs. The chain links TRBV7-8 to TRBJ2-2; perhaps TRBD1 as D (6 bases). The CDR3 sequence is CASSLLRTDNTGELFF. DNA for the CDR3: TGTGCCAGCAGCTTACTTCGGACAGATAACACCGGGGAGCTGTTTTTT.